The sequence of this TCR beta chain was determined in a study of T cell responses to AZD1222 COVID-19 vaccine. Turning to the study itself: Analysis merged second doses at about 4 or about 12 weeks.

Findings and limits, study-wide: The study found vaccine-associated CD4 TCRs spanning spike, dominant at 160-218 and 743-854. Most donors were white British and more were female, and clonal diversity was possibly underestimated.

The table came from immunoSEQ multiplex PCR; TCRdb's copy has only in-frame clones and leaves some out. Of about 120,000 clones listed, 88% are singletons. About this clone itself: Its antigen remains unknown.

CDR1 is LGHDT and CDR2 is YNNKEL in the germline V gene (reference sequence). Trimming left V 4 bases short and J 6 bases short, with 12 bases between. The CDR3 extends over 13 amino acids. The sample in question was peripheral blood, obtained on day 0 of AZD1222 vaccination. The sequence was collected from an adult in good health. The chain employs TRBV3-1 (or the pseudogene TRBV3-2) and TRBJ1-1; D remains unclear. DNA of the CDR3: TGTGCCAGCAGCCTACCCACCAGGTCTGAAGCTTTCTTT. This codes for CASSLPTRSEAFF.